This T cell receptor beta chain came from a study of shared clonotypes between healthy human individuals. Across the whole study: Donor ages ranged 18 to 49 years: a couple of women, a few men.

Study-wide points: When compared with the clonotypes that were shared by all four sorted-subset donors, the non-shared clonotypes turned out to have lower generation probabilities.

As for this clone: Its target is unknown.

Naive-designated CD8 cells lacked CD45RO, were positively enriched for CCR7, and omitted terminally differentiated effector memory CD45RA+ cells. Authors' analysis steps: ImmunoSEQ yielded junction-only sequences lacking quality scores, so filtering differed. The method was immunoSEQ multiplex PCR; TCRdb's version includes in-frame clones alone and lacks a portion of them. V and J calls and clone size come straight from that table; D and trimming were deduced from the DNA. The data contain almost 700,000 clones, 92% of them singletons. CDR1 is SGHRS and CDR2 is YFSETQ in the germline V gene. Trimming left V 4 bases short and J 3 bases short, with 13 bases between. This CDR3 region has 14 residues.

The specimen was naive CD8+ T cells sorted from blood. The gene calls are TRBV5-1 and TRBJ2-5, with a weak D call TRBD2 (6 bases). This clonotype originated in a man aged 25-45 years in good health. In nucleotides, the CDR3 is TGCGCCAGCAGCCAGGACTACGATGAAGAGACCCAGTACTTC. As protein: CASSQDYDEETQYF. Complete variable domain (other parts from reference TRBV5-1 and TRBJ2-5): KAGVTQTPRYLIKTRGQQVTLSCSPISGHRSVSWYQQTPGQGLQFLFEYFSETQRNKGNFPGRFSGRQFSNSRSEMNVSTLELGDSALYLCASSQDYDEETQYFGPGTRLLVL.